This TCR beta chain was captured by sequencing in a study of blood T cell repertoires in COVID-19. Turning to the study itself: Specimens from acute and convalescent COVID-19 originated in the United States, Italy and Spain. The cDNA or gDNA used as material had been derived from T cells, B-cell-depleted T cells, or PBMCs.

Study processing details: Amplification from reference gene primers served as the basis for estimated nucleated cell counts. Repertoires were generated with immunoSEQ multiplex PCR, while TCRdb's copy carries only in-frame clones and drops some. V, J and clone size were drawn from that table, and D and trimming were deduced from the DNA. The sample holds tens of thousands of clones, about 79% seen once. Germline lookup yields CDR1 SGDLS and CDR2 YYNGEE. Trimming cost V 0 bases and J 8 bases, with 12 bases left between them. CDR3 length equals 14 residues. The receptor comes from a woman in her sixties or seventies with acute or convalescent COVID-19. Sample: peripheral blood. The gene calls are TRBV9 and TRBJ2-1, with D maybe TRBD2 (6 bases). CDR3 residues: CASSVAGVGYEQFF. Here the CDR3 DNA reads TGTGCCAGCAGCGTAGCGGGGGTCGGGTATGAGCAGTTCTTC.